This T cell receptor (beta chain) was retrieved from a study of T-cell memory formation after mild COVID-19. Whole-study context: Across donors, TCR clusters were largely donor specific. Findings and caveats of the study: Contracting clones localized mainly to CM and EM when CD4+ and mainly to EMRA when CD8+.

In the case of this clonotype: Its antigen is still unknown.

TCRdb re-analysed the 5' RACE reads in MiXCR, keeping a single row per CDR3 protein. The sample carries under 400,000 distinct CDR3 sequences, approximately 27% recorded once. From germline, CDR1 is LNHNV and CDR2 YYDKDF (reference sequence). V was trimmed by 0 bases and J by 5 bases, leaving 11 bases between them. The CDR3 has 14 residues. This receptor was taken from an adult woman who had mild COVID-19 (a few samples of this study predate the infection). Cell type and time point are not known. The chain uses TRBV15 and TRBJ2-7, with a possible D match to TRBD1 (5 bases). The specimen was PBMCs or a T cell subset sorted from them (not recorded which). Here the CDR3 reads CATSRDVGPNEQYF. CDR3 bases: TGTGCCACCAGCAGAGATGTGGGGCCCAACGAGCAGTACTTC.